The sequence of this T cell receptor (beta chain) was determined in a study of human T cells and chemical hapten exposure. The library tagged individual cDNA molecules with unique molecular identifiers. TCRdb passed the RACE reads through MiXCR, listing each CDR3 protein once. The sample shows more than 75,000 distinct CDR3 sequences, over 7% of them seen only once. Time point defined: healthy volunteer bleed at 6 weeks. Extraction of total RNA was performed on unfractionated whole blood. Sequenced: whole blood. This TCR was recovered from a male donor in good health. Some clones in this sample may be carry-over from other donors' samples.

The CDR3 DNA follows: TGTGCCAGCAGTTCTCCACAGGGCAGGAATTCACCCCTCCACTTT. Its translation: CASSSPQGRNSPLHF. This chain joins TRBV6-2 or TRBV6-3 and TRBJ1-6; D perhaps matches TRBD1 (6 bases). The germline V and J ends were trimmed by 4 bases and 7 bases, with 14 bases remaining between them. Germline V gene lookup returns CDR1 MNHEY and CDR2 SVGEGT. This CDR3 region has 15 residues.